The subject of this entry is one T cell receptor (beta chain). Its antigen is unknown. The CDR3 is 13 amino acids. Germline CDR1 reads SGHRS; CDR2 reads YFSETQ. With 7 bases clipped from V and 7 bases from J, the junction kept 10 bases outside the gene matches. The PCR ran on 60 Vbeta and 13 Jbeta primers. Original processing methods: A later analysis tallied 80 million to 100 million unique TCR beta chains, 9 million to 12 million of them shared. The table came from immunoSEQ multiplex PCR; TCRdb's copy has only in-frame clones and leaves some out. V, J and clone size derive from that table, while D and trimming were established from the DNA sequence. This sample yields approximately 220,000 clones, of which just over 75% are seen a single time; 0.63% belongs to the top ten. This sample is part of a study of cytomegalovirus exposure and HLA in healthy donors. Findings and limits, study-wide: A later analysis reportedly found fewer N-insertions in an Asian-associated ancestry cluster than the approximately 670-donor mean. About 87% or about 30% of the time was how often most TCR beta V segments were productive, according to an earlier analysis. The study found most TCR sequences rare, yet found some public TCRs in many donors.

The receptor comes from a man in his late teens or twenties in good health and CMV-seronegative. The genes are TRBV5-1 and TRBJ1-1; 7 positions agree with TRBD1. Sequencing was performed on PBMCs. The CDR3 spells CASGRQGDIEAFF. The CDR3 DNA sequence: TGCGCCAGCGGTCGGCAGGGGGACATTGAAGCTTTCTTT.